The 24 T cell receptor beta chains given below trace back to one sample, sequenced in a study of blood T cell repertoires in COVID-19. Produced via immunoSEQ multiplex PCR; TCRdb's table is partial and in-frame only. The sample records about 200,000 clones, roughly 80% being singletons. What was sequenced was peripheral blood. These receptors came from a woman over 75 with COVID-19, enrolled during active disease.

This chain uses TRBV5-1 with TRBJ1-5; 9 nucleotides line up with TRBD1. Germline trimming cut 4 bases from V and 6 bases from J; bases unmatched to any gene: 8. CDR3 size: 15 residues. The germline gives CDR1 SGHRS, CDR2 YFSETQ. CDR3 loop: CASSPGTGPIQPQHF. The CDR3 DNA follows: TGCGCCAGCAGCCCCGGGACAGGGCCGATTCAGCCCCAGCATTTT.

The rearrangement links TRBV18 to TRBJ1-2; D remains ambiguous. V was cut by 3 bases and J by 6 bases, with 11 bases left in between. The CDR3 loop spans 13 amino acids. The V gene's germline CDR1 is KGHSH and CDR2 LQKENI. The CDR3 protein is CASSPSQVDGYTF. CDR3 bases: TGTGCCAGCTCACCTAGTCAGGTCGATGGCTACACCTTC.

The genes are TRBV5-1 and TRBJ2-7, with D possibly matching TRBD2 (6 bases). Per germline, CDR1 SGHRS and CDR2 YFSETQ. V lost 5 bases and J 2 bases, leaving 8 bases between the germline ends. The CDR3 has 12 amino acids. The DNA for the CDR3 is TGCGCCAGCAGTCCGGGGGCCTACGAGCAGTACTTC. Its translation: CASSPGAYEQYF.

This clone has a single count. This chain links TRBV5-4 with TRBJ2-5; D might be TRBD1 (5 bases). The CDR3 has 14 amino acids. Trimming stripped 4 bases from V and 2 bases from J, with 12 bases between. In germline, CDR1 is SGHNT, CDR2 YYREEE (reference sequence). CDR3 sequence: CASSPRQRQETQYF. DNA of the CDR3: TGTGCCAGCAGCCCCCGACAGCGACAAGAGACCCAGTACTTC. The entire variable domain, with the rest obtained from reference TRBV5-4 and TRBJ2-5, is as follows: ETGVTQSPTHLIKTRGQQVTLRCSSQSGHNTVSWYQQALGQGPQFIFQYYREEENGRGNFPPRFSGLQFPNYSSELNVNALELDDSALYLCASSPRQRQETQYFGPGTRLLVL.

The CDR3 reads CASMNRRGTQYF. The CDR3 bases are TGTGCCAGTATGAACAGGCGAGGGACCCAGTACTTC. The chain has TRBV19 and TRBJ2-5; TRBD1 is a possible D gene (5 bases). This CDR3 spans 12 amino acids. The germline V and J ends were trimmed by 7 bases and 7 bases, with 13 bases remaining between them. CDR1 and CDR2 from the germline V gene are LNHDA and SQIVND (reference sequence). Full variable domain (missing parts from reference TRBV19 and TRBJ2-5): DGGITQSPKYLFRKEGQNVTLSCEQNLNHDAMYWYRQDPGQGLRLIYYSQIVNDFQKGDIAEGYSVSREKKESFPLTVTSAQKNPTAFYLCASMNRRGTQYFGPGTRLLVL.

This clone has just one count. This chain connects TRBV2 to TRBJ2-6; D perhaps matches TRBD1 (6 bases). V dropped 9 bases and J dropped 0 bases, with 18 bases sitting between them. The CDR3 runs to 17 residues. Germline lookup yields CDR1 SNHLY and CDR2 FYNNEI. The CDR3 sequence: CASRRGGFSSGANVLTF. Written as DNA, the CDR3 is TGTGCCAGTAGAAGAGGGGGTTTTAGCTCTGGGGCCAACGTCCTGACTTTC.

Judged by abundance, this clone is medium-sized. V and J are TRBV28 and TRBJ2-7; TRBD2 matches at 8 bases. The CDR3 sequence is 16 residues long. Germline CDR1 reads MDHEN; CDR2 reads SYDVKM. Unmatched junction bases numbered 13, after V lost 7 bases and J lost 2 bases. The CDR3 region has the DNA TGTGCCAGCAAAAACACCTTGAGCGGGAGACCCTACGAGCAGTACTTC. Translated, it gives CASKNTLSGRPYEQYF.

V is TRBV30 and J is TRBJ2-5; no reliable D call. This CDR3 has 14 amino acids. The V gene's germline CDR1 is GTSNPN and CDR2 SVGIG (reference sequence). Trimming shortened V by 2 bases and J by 1 base, and 11 bases separated the two germline ends. CDR3 sequence: CAWSKWAGQETQYF. CDR3 in DNA: TGTGCCTGGAGTAAATGGGCAGGCCAAGAGACCCAGTACTTC. The whole variable domain, remainder taken from reference TRBV30 and TRBJ2-5, is SQTIHQWPATLVQPVGSPLSLECTVEGTSNPNLYWYRQAAGRGLQLLFYSVGIGQISSEVPQNLSASRPQDRQFILSSKKLLLSDSGFYLCAWSKWAGQETQYFGPGTRLLVL.

The CDR3 DNA reads as TGTGCCAGTAGTATATGGGGGGGAGAGCTGTTTTTT. Translating it yields CASSIWGGELFF. V usage is TRBV19 and J usage is TRBJ2-2, with 7 bases identical to TRBD2. CDR1 and CDR2 from the germline V gene are LNHDA and SQIVND (reference sequence). The V gene end was trimmed by 2 bases and the J gene end by 11 bases; junction bases not matched to a gene: 2. The CDR3 totals 12 residues.

V and J are TRBV3-1 (or the pseudogene TRBV3-2) and TRBJ1-1; 7 bases fit TRBD1. CDR3 length equals 13 residues. Germline V gene data show CDR1 as LGHDT and CDR2 as YNNKEL (reference sequence). The J segment lost 0 bases and the V segment lost 6 bases, leaving 1 base of the junction unmatched. The CDR3 region is CASRGQMNTEAFF. CDR3 bases: TGTGCCAGCAGGGGACAGATGAACACTGAAGCTTTCTTT.

In its sample, this clone was seen a few times. This chain uses TRBV7-3 with TRBJ1-1; D ambiguous. This CDR3 comprises 14 residues. The germline V and J ends were trimmed by 2 bases and 1 base, with 8 bases remaining between them. Germline loops: CDR1 SGHTA, CDR2 FQGTGA. The CDR3, as DNA: TGTGCCAGCAGCTTAGGTCAGTGGAACACTGAAGCTTTCTTT. It yields the protein CASSLGQWNTEAFF.

The chain joins TRBV10-3 to TRBJ2-5, with D possibly being TRBD2 (5 bases). The CDR3 spans 15 residues. Trimming pared 0 bases from V and 5 bases from J, leaving 13 bases between. In germline, CDR1 is ENHRY, CDR2 SYGVKD. The CDR3 protein is CAISESGVARETQYF. The CDR3 DNA sequence: TGTGCCATCAGTGAGTCTGGAGTAGCGAGGGAGACCCAGTACTTC.

This clone was seen only once. This CDR3 is also generated by other DNA sequences in the sample. V usage is TRBV18 and J usage is TRBJ2-7; weak D call: TRBD1 (5 bases). The CDR3 covers 14 residues. Trimming removed 3 bases at V and 1 base at J, with 10 bases between. Per germline, CDR1 KGHSH and CDR2 LQKENI. The CDR3 sequence: CASSPPDSSYEQYF. Here the CDR3 DNA reads TGTGCCAGCTCACCCCCCGACAGTTCCTACGAGCAGTACTTC.

This sequence joins TRBV29-1 and TRBJ1-5; TRBD1 aligns across 9 bases. Trimming cost V 1 base and J 7 bases; bases outside gene matches: 5. Germline lookup yields CDR1 SQVTM and CDR2 ANQGSEA. The CDR3 is made up of 14 amino acids. As DNA, the CDR3 is TGCAGCGTTGAAGTTGGGACAGGGAACCAGCCCCAGCATTTT. Protein: CSVEVGTGNQPQHF.

This sequence joins TRBV5-5 and TRBJ2-5; D is uncertain. The CDR3 has 12 residues. The V and J ends lost 1 base and 5 bases respectively, with 6 bases between them. Germline assignment: CDR1 SGHKS and CDR2 YYEKEE (reference sequence). This chain's CDR3 is CASSLIAETQYF. The CDR3 nucleotides read TGTGCCAGCAGCTTGATCGCGGAGACCCAGTACTTC.

This chain uses TRBV6-5 with TRBJ2-4; the D gene is possibly TRBD1 (6 bases). Trimming took 2 bases from V and 8 from J, leaving 16 bases between them. The V gene's germline CDR1 is MNHEY and CDR2 SVGAGI. This CDR3 has 15 amino acids. CDR3 protein: CASSYEGHARDIQYF. In DNA form, the CDR3 reads TGTGCCAGCAGTTACGAGGGACACGCACGTGACATTCAGTACTTC.

The chain combines TRBV27 with TRBJ1-6; possible D gene TRBD1, 5 bases. Trimming removed 6 bases at V and 5 bases at J, with 11 bases between. Germline loops: CDR1 MNHEY, CDR2 SMNVEV (reference sequence). The CDR3 has 14 amino acids. CDR3 protein: CASSLGLNNSPLHF. CDR3 nucleotide sequence: TGTGCCAGCAGCCTGGGACTTAATAATTCACCCCTCCACTTT.

This sequence joins TRBV2 and TRBJ1-1, with 7 bases aligning to TRBD1. The germline CDR1 and CDR2 sequences are SNHLY and FYNNEI. V lost 5 bases, J lost 5 bases, and 5 bases stayed unmatched. The CDR3 sequence is 13 residues long. Here the CDR3 DNA reads TGTGCCAGCAGTAACAGGGGATATACTGAAGCTTTCTTT. It yields the protein CASSNRGYTEAFF.

The gene calls are TRBV19 and TRBJ2-2, with 7 bases matching TRBD1. V shed 6 bases and J 3 bases; nucleotides not matched to a gene: 4. Germline lookup yields CDR1 LNHDA and CDR2 SQIVND (reference sequence). This CDR3 region has 14 residues. Here the CDR3 reads CASRGQGDTGELFF. CDR3 bases: TGTGCCAGTAGAGGTCAGGGGGACACCGGGGAGCTGTTTTTT.

The rearrangement links TRBV5-1 to TRBJ2-2; 10 nucleotides align to TRBD1. The CDR3 totals 16 residues. CDR1 is SGHRS and CDR2 is YFSETQ in the germline V gene. The J segment lost 4 bases and the V segment lost 3 bases, leaving 6 bases of the junction unmatched. The CDR3, as DNA: TGCGCCAGCAGCTCCGCCGGGACAGGGGCCACCGGGGAGCTGTTTTTT. Translating gives CASSSAGTGATGELFF. The full variable domain, with the rest looked up from reference TRBV5-1 and TRBJ2-2, is KAGVTQTPRYLIKTRGQQVTLSCSPISGHRSVSWYQQTPGQGLQFLFEYFSETQRNKGNFPGRFSGRQFSNSRSEMNVSTLELGDSALYLCASSSAGTGATGELFFGEGSRLTVL.

This clone was recorded a few times. The V call is TRBV5-1, the J call TRBJ1-1; the match to TRBD1 covers 7 bases. V was pared by 6 bases and J by 1 base, with 3 bases of the junction left unmatched. The CDR3 has 13 amino acids. CDR1 and CDR2 from the germline V gene are SGHRS and YFSETQ. The CDR3 protein is CASNQGGNTEAFF. The CDR3 DNA is TGCGCCAGCAACCAGGGGGGGAACACTGAAGCTTTCTTT.

This clone was observed a handful of times. This chain joins TRBV7-9 and TRBJ1-5, with 7 bases identical to TRBD1. The junction had 9 bases not matched to a gene; V was cut back by 3 bases and J by 7 bases. The CDR3 has 15 residues. Germline V lookup: CDR1 SEHNR, CDR2 FQNEAQ (reference sequence). The CDR3 here is CASSFQGGRGQPQHF. The CDR3 bases are TGTGCCAGCAGCTTTCAGGGGGGTAGAGGGCAGCCCCAGCATTTT.

The chain recombines TRBV10-1 with TRBJ1-5; 7 nucleotides line up with TRBD1. V shed 10 bases, J shed 0 bases, and the junction held 9 bases outside the gene matches. This CDR3 contains 15 residues. Germline V gene sequence: CDR1 WNHNN, CDR2 SYGVQD (reference sequence). The CDR3 loop is CAIETGANSNQPQHF. CDR3 DNA: TGCGCCATTGAAACAGGGGCCAATAGCAATCAGCCCCAGCATTTT.

A few counts support this clone. The CDR3 nucleotides are TGTGCCAGCAGTTACTCGATACCGCTAATGAACACTGAAGCTTTCTTT. Residues: CASSYSIPLMNTEAFF. The V call is TRBV6-5, the J call TRBJ1-1; D uncertain. The length of the CDR3 is 16 residues. Per germline, CDR1 MNHEY and CDR2 SVGAGI. V lost 0 bases to trimming and J lost 0 bases, with 11 bases between them.